Following are 5 T cell receptor beta chains from one sample sequenced in a study of T-cell memory formation after mild COVID-19. TCRdb used MiXCR to reprocess the 5' RACE reads, holding one entry per CDR3 protein. The table includes hundreds of thousands of distinct CDR3 sequences, approximately 14% detected once. Sequencing was performed on PBMCs or a T cell subset sorted from them (not recorded which). These receptor sequences come from a man younger than 35 who had mild COVID-19 (a few samples of this study predate the infection). Cell type and time point are not known.

This clonotype was recorded at least ten times. The chain carries TRBV20-1 and TRBJ2-5, with a tentative D call TRBD2 (6 bases). In germline, CDR1 is DFQATT, CDR2 SNEGSKA (reference sequence). V was pared by 3 bases and J by 2 bases, with 10 bases between. This CDR3 comprises 13 residues. The CDR3 spells CSARRDSQETQYF. CDR3 sequence (DNA): TGCAGTGCTAGGCGGGATTCTCAAGAGACCCAGTACTTC.

This clonotype showed up just a few times. J is TRBJ2-7 and V is TRBV12-3 or TRBV12-4, with a possible D match to TRBD2 (6 bases). V dropped 5 bases and J dropped 6 bases, with 11 bases sitting between them. The CDR3 totals 12 residues. This CDR3 reads CASSEGGIEQYV. The CDR3 nucleotides are TGTGCCAGCAGTGAGGGAGGAATCGAGCAGTACGTC.

The V call is TRBV2, the J call TRBJ2-2; D gene unclear. The V end was cut by 3 bases, the J end by 6 bases, with 8 bases between. The CDR3 is 13 residues long. Germline V gene data show CDR1 as SNHLY and CDR2 as FYNNEI. DNA for the CDR3: TGTGCCAGCAGTGAGCACCGATCCGGGGAGCTGTTTTTT. Protein product: CASSEHRSGELFF.

In this sample, this clonotype turned up a few times. This chain connects TRBV27 to TRBJ2-3, with TRBD2 as a possible D gene (5 bases). CDR1 is MNHEY and CDR2 is SMNVEV in the germline V gene (reference sequence). With 5 bases removed from V and 3 bases from J, the gap between germline ends came to 12 bases. This CDR3 region has 14 residues. CDR3: CASSAGPGTDTQYF. In DNA form, the CDR3 reads TGTGCCAGCAGTGCGGGTCCTGGAACAGATACGCAGTATTTT.

The chain links TRBV5-1 to TRBJ2-3, with TRBD1 as a possible D gene (7 bases). In germline, CDR1 is SGHRS, CDR2 YFSETQ. This CDR3 contains 17 residues. The V gene lost 2 bases and the J gene lost 3 bases, with 19 bases spanning the gap. CDR3 in DNA: TGCGCCAGCAGCTTCCGAGGGGGCGGGCGGGGTACAGATACGCAGTATTTT. Protein sequence: CASSFRGGGRGTDTQYF. Looking up the rest from reference TRBV5-1 and TRBJ2-3 gives the full variable domain: KAGVTQTPRYLIKTRGQQVTLSCSPISGHRSVSWYQQTPGQGLQFLFEYFSETQRNKGNFPGRFSGRQFSNSRSEMNVSTLELGDSALYLCASSFRGGGRGTDTQYFGPGTRLTVL.